This T cell receptor (beta chain) is from a study of T-cell reconstitution after alpha-beta-depleted transplantation in children. This sample's TCRbeta library carried unique molecular identifier barcodes. Via MiXCR, TCRdb re-called the PCR reads, giving one row per CDR3 protein. This table has under 750,000 distinct CDR3 sequences, roughly 23% appearing once. Findings and limits, study-wide: One year after transplant, T-cell counts and diversity came mostly from newly produced T cells. Surviving thymic progenitors and recipient T cells were the source of high TCRbeta diversity at day 60 in some patients. Approximately two months post-transplant, alpha-beta T cells reportedly originated from several hundred expanded graft clones.

V gave up 4 bases and J gave up 11 bases, with 16 bases separating them. Per the germline V gene, CDR1 is LGHDT and CDR2 is YNNKEL (reference sequence). The CDR3 runs 13 residues. About this clonotype itself: Its target is not known.

V and J are TRBV3-1 and TRBJ2-3; D is possibly TRBD1 (6 bases). The starting material was PBMCs, mostly from graft donor cells, obtained 360 days after TCRalphabeta/CD19-depleted stem cell transplant. The source of this sequence is a boy less than two years old who had a stem cell transplant for acute myeloid leukemia, so the T cells may come from the graft donor. DNA for the CDR3: TGTGCCAGCAGCCCGCGGACAGACCAGAGGCAGTATTTT. It is translated as CASSPRTDQRQYF.